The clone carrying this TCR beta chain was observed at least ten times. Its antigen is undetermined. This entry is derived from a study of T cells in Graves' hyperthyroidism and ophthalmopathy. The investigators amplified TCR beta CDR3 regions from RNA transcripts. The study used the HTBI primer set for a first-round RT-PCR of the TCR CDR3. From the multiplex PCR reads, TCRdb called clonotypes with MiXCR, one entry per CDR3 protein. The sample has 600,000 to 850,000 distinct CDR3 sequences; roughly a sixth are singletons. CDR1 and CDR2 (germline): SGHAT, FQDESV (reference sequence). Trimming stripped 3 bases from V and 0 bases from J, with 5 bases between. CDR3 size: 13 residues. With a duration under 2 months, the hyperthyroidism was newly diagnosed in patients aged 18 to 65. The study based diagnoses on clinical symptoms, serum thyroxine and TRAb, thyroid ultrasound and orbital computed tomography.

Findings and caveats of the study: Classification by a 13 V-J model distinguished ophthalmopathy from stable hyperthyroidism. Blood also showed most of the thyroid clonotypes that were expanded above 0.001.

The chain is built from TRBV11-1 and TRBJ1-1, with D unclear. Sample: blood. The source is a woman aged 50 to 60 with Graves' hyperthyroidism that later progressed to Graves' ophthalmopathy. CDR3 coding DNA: TGTGCCAGCAGCTTTTCACTGAACACTGAAGCTTTCTTT. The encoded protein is CASSFSLNTEAFF.